The 29 T cell receptor beta chains reported below all come from one sample, sequenced in a study of identical twins. TCRdb itself ran the 5' RACE reads through MiXCR, one entry per CDR3 protein. Here the sample spans around 1.7 million distinct CDR3 sequences, 32% being singletons. The sequenced material came from cord blood. The origin of the receptors is a newborn girl in good health.

This chain joins TRBV27 and TRBJ1-3, with D possibly TRBD1 on 6 matching bases. Looked up from germline, CDR1 is MNHEY and CDR2 is SMNVEV (reference sequence). Between the trimmed V and J ends, which lost 5 bases and 0 bases, there was a span of 11 bases. The CDR3 totals 15 residues. The CDR3 here is CASSATGLSGNTIYF. The DNA of the CDR3 is TGTGCCAGCAGTGCAACAGGGCTCTCTGGAAACACCATATATTTT.

This clonotype appeared a few times. The chain is built from TRBV4-1 and TRBJ2-3; the D gene could be TRBD1 or TRBD2 (5 bases each). Germline V gene data show CDR1 as MGHRA and CDR2 as YSYEKL. V lost 3 bases and J lost 1, with 11 bases in between. The CDR3 has 15 residues. CDR3 loop: CASSHRDPRTDTQYF. The CDR3 nucleotides are TGCGCCAGCAGCCACAGGGACCCTCGCACAGATACGCAGTATTTT.

This chain joins TRBV10-3 and TRBJ2-4, with D perhaps assigned TRBD1 or TRBD2 (5 bases each). V was shortened by 6 bases and J by 2 bases, with 23 bases between the two germline ends. The CDR3 runs 18 residues. From germline, CDR1 is ENHRY and CDR2 SYGVKD. In nucleotides, the CDR3 is TGTGCCATCAGGGCCGGGGCCCCTACTGCGAGGACCAAAAACATTCAGTACTTC. Protein sequence: CAIRAGAPTARTKNIQYF.

J is TRBJ1-5 and V is TRBV21-1; the D call of TRBD1 is as the table states it, not checked on the DNA. TRBV21-1 is noted as a pseudogene. The length of the CDR3 is 14 residues. The CDR3 coding sequence is TGTGCCAGCAGCAAAGGGGACAACAATCAGCCCCAGCATTTT. This codes for CASSKGDNNQPQHF.

This clonotype has just a few counts. V and J are TRBV4-1 and TRBJ2-7, with D perhaps being TRBD1 or TRBD2 (5 bases each). The CDR3 is made up of 16 amino acids. Germline loops: CDR1 MGHRA, CDR2 YSYEKL. The V end lost 2 bases, the J end lost 2 bases, and 16 bases lay between the germline ends. In DNA form, the CDR3 reads TGCGCCAGCAGCCAATTGTTCGGGGCAGGAACCTACGAGCAGTACTTC. Translated, it gives CASSQLFGAGTYEQYF.

Concerning this clonotype: With a much larger clone just one base away, this may be a read error. The CDR3 protein is CVSSLSHGAFSSYNEQFF. In DNA form, the CDR3 reads TGTGTCAGCAGTTTATCCCATGGGGCCTTCAGCTCCTACAATGAGCAGTTCTTC. V gene TRBV28 combines with J gene TRBJ2-1; D might be TRBD1 (5 bases). Germline V CDR1 and CDR2: MDHEN, SYDVKM. The CDR3 is made up of 18 amino acids.

Comment on this clonotype: It may be a read error: a sequence one base away is much more abundant. Lacking the conserved final phenylalanine or tryptophan, this CDR3 likely reflects a read error. The genes are TRBV29-1 and TRBJ2-1; tentative D call: TRBD1 (6 bases). The CDR3 sequence is 11 residues long. The V gene lost 6 bases and the J gene lost 6 bases, with 9 bases spanning the gap. Germline V CDR1 and CDR2: SQVTM, ANQGSEA. The CDR3 sequence is CSVFRGNEQFV. The CDR3 DNA reads as TGCAGCGTCTTCAGGGGCAATGAGCAGTTCGTC.

V and J are TRBV6-5 and TRBJ1-1; no firm D call. From germline, CDR1 is MNHEY and CDR2 SVGAGI. The CDR3 runs to 17 residues. V gave up 2 bases and J gave up 3 bases, with 19 bases separating them. This chain's CDR3 is CASSYTPPTWVDTEAFF. The CDR3 nucleotides read TGTGCCAGCAGTTACACTCCCCCGACATGGGTGGACACTGAAGCTTTCTTT.

This rearrangement joins TRBV29-1 to TRBJ2-7; a weak D match, TRBD2 (7 bases). The V gene's germline CDR1 is SQVTM and CDR2 ANQGSEA. The germline V and J ends were trimmed by 7 bases and 2 bases, with 21 bases remaining between them. The CDR3 contains 15 residues. The DNA of the CDR3 is TGCAGCGCGGAGGGGGGGGCTAGCGGAACCTACGAGCAGTACTTC. Amino acids: CSAEGGASGTYEQYF.

This clonotype appeared a few times. V is TRBV14 and J is TRBJ1-1, with a weak D call TRBD1 (5 bases). V was cut by 0 bases and J by 5 bases, with 10 bases left in between. Germline assignment: CDR1 SGHDN and CDR2 FVKESK. CDR3 size: 14 residues. CDR3 in DNA: TGTGCCAGCAGCCAAGACAGGGAGCAGACTGAAGCTTTCTTT. Its protein product is CASSQDREQTEAFF.

This clonotype was seen repeatedly, ten times or more. The chain uses TRBV11-2 and TRBJ1-1, with D maybe TRBD1 (5 bases). The CDR3 is made up of 13 amino acids. Germline V gene sequence: CDR1 SGHAT, CDR2 FQNNGV. V lost 5 bases and J 1 base, leaving 8 bases between the germline ends. The CDR3 loop is CASSAGQNTEAFF. The CDR3 DNA is TGTGCCAGCAGCGCCGGACAGAACACTGAAGCTTTCTTT.

The table lists this clonotype with many counts. At one end, the junction sequence differs from germline, possibly due to a read error. The V gene is TRBV5-1, the J gene TRBJ2-3, with 8 bases that match TRBD1. CDR3 length equals 13 residues. Germline lookup yields CDR1 SGHRS and CDR2 YFSETQ. The CDR3: CASSLDRGDTQYF. The CDR3 nucleotides read TGTGCCAGCAGTTTAGACAGGGGAGATACGCAGTATTTT. The complete variable domain, with remaining parts taken from reference TRBV5-1 and TRBJ2-3, reads KAGVTQTPRYLIKTRGQQVTLSCSPISGHRSVSWYQQTPGQGLQFLFEYFSETQRNKGNFPGRFSGRQFSNSRSEMNVSTLELGDSALYLCASSLDRGDTQYFGPGTRLTVL.

This clonotype was counted only a few times. The rearrangement joins TRBV6-6 to TRBJ2-7; D ambiguous. Germline CDR1 is MNHNY and CDR2 is SVGAGI (reference sequence). The CDR3 spans 18 residues. Trimming took off 2 bases at V and 5 bases at J, with 25 bases between the two ends. The CDR3, as DNA: TGTGCCAGCAGTTACGCAACCCGGACGGAAACCTATACCCACGAGCAGTACTTC. It yields the protein CASSYATRTETYTHEQYF.

This clonotype has more than one count but fewer than ten. The chain uses TRBV4-2 and TRBJ2-7, with 12 bases identical to TRBD2. V shed 3 bases and J 4 bases; nucleotides not matched to a gene: 7. The germline CDR1 and CDR2 sequences are LGHNA and YNFKEQ. The CDR3 length is 16 residues. CDR3 in DNA: TGTGCCAGCAGCCAGGCCACTAGCGGGAGGATTTACGAGCAGTACTTC. Translating it yields CASSQATSGRIYEQYF.

This clonotype has just a few counts. V is TRBV12-3 or TRBV12-4 and J is TRBJ2-3; no clear D gene. The CDR3 spans 15 residues. The V end lost 1 base, the J end lost 4 bases, and 12 bases lay between the germline ends. The CDR3 region is CASSLVTRKPDTQYF. The CDR3 DNA sequence: TGTGCCAGCAGTTTAGTGACCCGGAAACCAGATACGCAGTATTTT.

This clonotype was seen at least ten times. This chain links TRBV5-1 with TRBJ2-3; D unclear. The V end lost 2 bases, the J end lost 6 bases, and 13 bases lay between the germline ends. CDR1 is SGHRS, CDR2 YFSETQ, per germline. The CDR3 covers 14 residues. CDR3 amino acids: CASSFGQQTDTQYF. The CDR3 nucleotides are TGCGCCAGCAGCTTTGGCCAGCAAACCGATACGCAGTATTTT.

The DNA for the CDR3 is TGCGCCAGCAGGGAAGGACTAGCGGTCTCCTACGAGCAGTACTTC. This encodes CASREGLAVSYEQYF. The rearrangement joins TRBV5-1 to TRBJ2-7; TRBD2 matches at 10 bases. With 5 bases clipped from V and 0 bases from J, the junction kept 5 bases outside the gene matches. CDR3 length equals 15 residues. CDR1 and CDR2 from the germline V gene are SGHRS and YFSETQ.

This clonotype was counted only a few times. This chain joins TRBV5-1 and TRBJ2-7, with D uncertain. The CDR3 loop spans 14 amino acids. V lost 4 bases to trimming and J lost 2 bases, with 13 bases between them. Germline CDR1 SGHRS, CDR2 YFSETQ. The CDR3 DNA reads TGCGCCAGCAGCCCCGAAGTGCTTGCCTACGAGCAGTACTTC. Residues: CASSPEVLAYEQYF.

With regard to this clonotype: Germline and junction disagree at one end, which may indicate a read error. The chain recombines TRBV20-1 with TRBJ2-3, with 9 bases fitting TRBD2. Germline assignment: CDR1 DFQATT and CDR2 SNEGSKA (reference sequence). CDR3 length: 14 residues. CDR3 DNA: TGCAGTGCCCCCGGGACTAGCCCTACAGATGCGCAGTATTTT. It is translated as CSAPGTSPTDAQYF.

This clonotype was detected a few times. CDR3 protein: CSARGFGSSYNSPLHF. The CDR3 DNA reads TGCAGTGCTAGAGGCTTCGGGAGCTCCTATAATTCACCCCTCCACTTT. V is TRBV20-1 and J is TRBJ1-6; D is undetermined. Trimming took 1 base from V and 0 from J, leaving 10 bases between them. This CDR3 has 16 amino acids. CDR1 is DFQATT and CDR2 is SNEGSKA in the germline V gene (reference sequence).

The V and J genes are TRBV5-8 and TRBJ2-1; the D gene is possibly TRBD2 (6 bases). This CDR3 is built from 16 residues. V shed 4 bases and J shed 2 bases, with 16 bases lying between them. From germline, CDR1 is SGHTS and CDR2 YDEGEE. Here the CDR3 reads CASSPKRAGPYNEQFF. CDR3 in DNA: TGTGCCAGCAGCCCAAAGCGGGCTGGGCCCTACAATGAGCAGTTCTTC.

This rearrangement joins TRBV28 to TRBJ2-7, with no clear D. With 3 bases removed from V and 0 bases from J, the gap between germline ends came to 12 bases. This CDR3 spans 15 amino acids. The germline CDR1 and CDR2 sequences are MDHEN and SYDVKM. CDR3 sequence reads: CASSFRPPLSYEQYF. For the CDR3, the DNA is TGTGCCAGCAGTTTTCGGCCTCCGCTCTCCTACGAGCAGTACTTC. The full variable domain, in which reference TRBV28 and TRBJ2-7 provide the parts outside the CDR3, is DVKVTQSSRYLVKRTGEKVFLECVQDMDHENMFWYRQDPGLGLRLIYFSYDVKMKEKGDIPEGYSVSREKKERFSLILESASTNQTSMYLCASSFRPPLSYEQYFGPGTRLTVT.

This chain joins TRBV3-1 and TRBJ2-5; D might be TRBD1 (5 bases). V dropped 5 bases and J dropped 11 bases, with 30 bases sitting between them. Germline V gene data show CDR1 as LGHDT and CDR2 as YNNKEL (reference sequence). There are 17 residues in the CDR3. CDR3 amino acids: CASSKKGIWDGIREQYF. CDR3 sequence (DNA): TGTGCCAGCAGCAAAAAGGGGATCTGGGATGGAATTCGTGAGCAGTACTTC.

This clonotype was observed a few times. Here the CDR3 reads CASSLRAGRKFENTEAFF. CDR3 nucleotides: TGCGCCAGCAGCTTGCGTGCGGGACGTAAGTTCGAAAACACTGAAGCTTTCTTT. The chain employs TRBV5-1 and TRBJ1-1; D is perhaps TRBD1 (5 bases). The CDR3 contains 18 residues. With 1 base removed from V and 2 bases from J, the gap between germline ends came to 21 bases. Germline values: CDR1 SGHRS, CDR2 YFSETQ.

CDR3 amino acids: CASSYSSCNEQFF. In DNA form, the CDR3 reads TGTGCCAGCAGTTACTCGTCGTGCAATGAGCAGTTCTTC. The chain recombines TRBV6-5 with TRBJ2-1; D call uncertain. CDR1 and CDR2 (germline): MNHEY, SVGAGI. The V end was cut by 0 bases, the J end by 6 bases, with 6 bases between. The CDR3 covers 13 residues.

The chain employs TRBV3-1 and TRBJ2-5; no firm D call. From germline, CDR1 is LGHDT and CDR2 YNNKEL (reference sequence). V lost 1 base, J lost 5 bases, and 11 bases lay in between. The length of the CDR3 is 14 residues. The CDR3 DNA reads as TGTGCCAGCAGCCAAGCCCGACGAAGGGAGACCCAGTACTTC. Translating it yields CASSQARRRETQYF.

The chain carries TRBV11-1 and TRBJ2-1; D not resolved. The V gene's germline CDR1 is SGHAT and CDR2 FQDESV (reference sequence). The CDR3 runs 15 residues. The V and J ends lost 3 bases and 0 bases respectively, with 9 bases between them. For the CDR3, the DNA is TGTGCCAGCAGCTTGACTCCCGCCTCCTACAATGAGCAGTTCTTC. Its translation: CASSLTPASYNEQFF.

This clonotype was seen at least ten times. V and J are TRBV25-1 and TRBJ2-3; D is possibly TRBD2 (6 bases). CDR3 length: 14 amino acids. The germline V and J ends were trimmed by 2 bases and 0 bases, with 6 bases remaining between them. Germline-derived CDR1 and CDR2 are MGHDK and SYGVNS. The CDR3 bases are TGTGCCAGCAGTGAAGGGACTAGCACAGATACGCAGTATTTT. This codes for CASSEGTSTDTQYF.

The chain couples TRBV2 to TRBJ1-5; D is uncertain. This CDR3 contains 13 residues. V dropped 1 base and J dropped 7 bases, with 8 bases sitting between them. The germline V gene encodes CDR1 SNHLY and CDR2 FYNNEI. The CDR3 loop reads CASSEGGRQPQHF. The CDR3, as DNA: TGTGCCAGCAGTGAAGGAGGGCGGCAGCCCCAGCATTTT.